This is a list of T cell receptor beta chains from one sample in a study of shared clonotypes between healthy human individuals. The assay was immunoSEQ multiplex PCR, and TCRdb's table has in-frame clones only and misses some. The data contain about 1 million clones, 70% to 80% of them singletons. The sequenced sample consisted of memory CD4+ T cells sorted from blood. Every receptor here comes from a man between 18 and 29 years old in good health. Both conserved end residues are part of each CDR3. Fields, in order: D gene, V gene, J gene, clone size, CDR3 protein, CDR3 DNA. A D gene is named only where the DNA matches it firmly. Size is stated for part of the rows, as once, few or many counts, or as a class when the clone is expanded.

>.|TRBV5-1|TRBJ2-5|.
CASSLASQETQYF
TGCGCCAGCAGCTTGGCCAGCCAAGAGACCCAGTACTTC
>.|TRBV6-1|TRBJ1-2|once
CASSEAGRAYGYTF
TGTGCCAGCAGTGAAGCGGGGAGAGCTTATGGCTACACCTTC
>.|TRBV30|TRBJ2-4|.
CAWSQYKNIQYF
TGTGCCTGGAGCCAGTACAAAAACATTCAGTACTTC
>TRBD1|TRBV19|TRBJ1-5|.
CASRDGLDRGYQPQHF
TGTGCCAGTAGAGATGGGTTGGACAGGGGTTATCAGCCCCAGCATTTT
>.|TRBV27|TRBJ2-1|.
CASSLYEDYNEQFF
TGTGCCAGCAGTTTATACGAAGACTACAATGAGCAGTTCTTC
>.|TRBV4-2|TRBJ2-7|.
CASSQERRGPYEQYF
TGTGCCAGCAGCCAAGAACGGAGGGGCCCCTACGAGCAGTACTTC
>.|TRBV18|TRBJ2-3|.
CASSPVGSTDTQYF
TGTGCCAGCTCACCCGTTGGGAGCACAGATACGCAGTATTTT
>TRBD2|TRBV4-2|TRBJ2-3|.
CASSQAGGGGTDTQYF
TGTGCCAGCAGCCAAGCGGGAGGGGGTGGCACAGATACGCAGTATTTT
>.|TRBV30|TRBJ2-2|.
CAWNRELTGELFF
TGTGCCTGGAACAGGGAGCTCACCGGGGAGCTGTTTTTT
>TRBD1|TRBV28|TRBJ2-7|.
CASSLPLTGNTHAYEQYF
TGTGCCAGCAGCCTACCCTTGACAGGGAACACCCACGCCTACGAGCAGTACTTC
>TRBD1|TRBV30|TRBJ1-1|.
CAWSVQGSAEAFF
TGTGCCTGGAGTGTACAGGGGTCGGCTGAAGCTTTCTTT
>.|TRBV5-1|TRBJ2-3|.
CASSLVAETDTQYF
TGCGCCAGCAGCTTGGTAGCGGAAACAGATACGCAGTATTTT
>.|TRBV10-2|TRBJ2-7|.
CASSVQAYEQYF
TGCGCCAGCAGTGTACAGGCGTACGAGCAGTACTTC
>.|TRBV4-1|TRBJ1-2|.
CASSQDRSNYGYTF
TGCGCCAGCAGCCAAGACAGATCTAACTATGGCTACACCTTC
>.|TRBV28|TRBJ1-2|.
CASNANGGYTF
TGTGCCAGCAATGCCAACGGTGGCTACACCTTC
>.|TRBV4-2|TRBJ1-3|.
CASSGVGVGSGNTIYF
TGTGCCAGCAGCGGGGTGGGAGTGGGCTCTGGAAACACCATATATTTT
>.|TRBV7-9|TRBJ2-7|few
CASSLSRHYEQYF
TGTGCCAGCAGCTTATCACGACACTACGAGCAGTACTTC
>.|TRBV27|TRBJ2-5|.
CASSRKTEPQETQYF
TGTGCCAGCAGTCGGAAGACAGAGCCACAAGAGACCCAGTACTTC
>TRBD2|TRBV7-2|TRBJ2-5|.
CASSPPSGRGETQYF
TGTGCCAGCAGCCCCCCTAGCGGGAGGGGCGAGACCCAGTACTTC
>.|TRBV19|TRBJ1-4|.
CASGRYANEKLFF
TGTGCCAGCGGAAGATACGCCAACGAAAAACTGTTTTTT
>.|TRBV6-1|TRBJ2-1|few
CASWAGNSYNEQFF
TGTGCCAGCTGGGCAGGGAACTCCTACAATGAGCAGTTCTTC
>.|TRBV6-6|TRBJ2-2|.
CASSFPGTSNTGELFF
TGTGCCAGCAGTTTTCCCGGGACATCGAACACCGGGGAGCTGTTTTTT
>.|TRBV11-2|TRBJ2-3|.
CASSLAGQVGTDTQYF
TGTGCCAGCAGCTTAGCAGGGCAAGTAGGCACAGATACGCAGTATTTT
>TRBD1|TRBV2|TRBJ1-5|few
CASRPQGAGNQPQHF
TGTGCCAGCAGACCCCAGGGGGCTGGCAATCAGCCCCAGCATTTT
>.|TRBV30|TRBJ1-5|few
CAWSVLSDQPQHF
TGTGCCTGGAGTGTACTAAGTGATCAGCCCCAGCATTTT
>TRBD1|TRBV5-1|TRBJ1-2|.
CASSLGIRDSLSSNYGYTF
TGCGCCAGCAGCTTGGGTATACGGGACAGCCTATCCTCTAACTATGGCTACACCTTC
>TRBD1|TRBV30|TRBJ2-4|.
CAYRTGLAKNIQYF
TGTGCCTACCGGACAGGTTTAGCCAAAAACATTCAGTACTTC
>TRBD1|TRBV4-1|TRBJ2-7|once
CASSQDLWAGGGEQYF
TGCGCCAGCAGCCAAGATCTATGGGCAGGGGGCGGCGAGCAGTACTTC
>.|TRBV6-1|TRBJ1-1|.
CASSETWTEAFF
TGTGCCAGCAGTGAAACTTGGACAGAAGCTTTCTTT
>.|TRBV11-2|TRBJ2-5|.
CASSLGQGSQETQYF
TGTGCCAGCAGCTTAGGTCAGGGGAGTCAAGAGACCCAGTACTTC
>TRBD1|TRBV5-1|TRBJ2-7|.
CASSPGTGTYEQYF
TGCGCCAGCAGCCCCGGGACAGGGACCTACGAGCAGTACTTC
>.|TRBV15|TRBJ1-2|.
CATSRQGREGGYTF
TGTGCCACCAGCAGACAAGGGAGGGAGGGTGGCTACACCTTC
>TRBD1|TRBV11-3|TRBJ2-1|.
CASSQSTRQGLFF
TGTGCCAGCAGCCAATCGACCAGACAGGGGCTGTTCTTC
>.|TRBV11-2|TRBJ1-4|.
CASSFGTAEKLFF
TGTGCCAGCAGCTTCGGGACTGCGGAAAAACTGTTTTTT
>TRBD1|TRBV6-4|TRBJ1-5|few
CASSVAGGFNQPQHF
TGTGCCAGCAGTGTGGCAGGGGGATTCAATCAGCCCCAGCATTTT
>TRBD1|TRBV30|TRBJ1-1|few
CASGQGGTEAFF
TGTGCGTCGGGACAGGGTGGAACTGAAGCTTTCTTT
>.|TRBV2|TRBJ1-6|few
CASSVEPVKDSPLHF
TGTGCCAGCAGTGTCGAACCCGTGAAAGATTCACCCCTCCACTTT
>.|TRBV5-4|TRBJ2-1|.
CASSLVSGNEQFF
TGTGCCAGCAGCTTGGTATCCGGGAATGAGCAGTTCTTC
>TRBD2|TRBV27|TRBJ2-1|.
CASSLRERNEQFF
TGTGCCAGCAGTTTGCGGGAGCGGAATGAGCAGTTCTTC
>.|TRBV19|TRBJ1-5|.
CASRVKNQPQHF
TGTGCCAGTAGGGTGAAAAATCAGCCCCAGCATTTT